This T cell receptor beta chain is drawn from a study of blood T cells in healthy people across ages. For the study at large: The capture of about one barcoded beta molecule per two T cells was achieved by template switching.

Individuals who donated were healthy Caucasians from Russia aged roughly 6 to 95. Alongside a J-beta primer mix, a sample-barcoded 5' primer served in a second PCR lasting roughly 6 to 11 cycles. Sequencing of every sample gave 2.5 million or more CDR3-containing paired-end reads. TCRdb reanalysed the 5' RACE reads using MiXCR and keeps one entry per CDR3 protein. The sample comprises roughly 1.6 million distinct CDR3 sequences, 30% to 35% of which are singletons, and about 11% rests with the top ten. V was cut by 5 bases and J by 13 bases, with 23 bases left in between. The CDR3 length is 14 residues.

Sequenced input: blood. This TCR derives from a woman aged 25 to 39 in good health. V usage is TRBV12-3 or TRBV12-4 and J usage is TRBJ2-5, with D perhaps matching TRBD2 (5 bases). As DNA, the CDR3 is TGTGCCAGCAGTCCTCGGACCGGGGAGAACGAGCGGTACTTC. Its translation: CASSPRTGENERYF.